What follows describes a single TCR beta chain. Its specificity is unknown. The sample originates from a study of T cell responses to AZD1222 COVID-19 vaccine. Overall study findings and caveats: Variant regions that are unmutated are reportedly the target of nearly half of spike-specific TCRs. Researchers took repertoire samples only after the peak T cell response had come. At baseline, seropositivity was found in only five or six AZD1222 recipients.

This CDR3 comprises 16 residues. V was pared by 1 base and J by 3 bases, with 13 bases between. Germline lookup yields CDR1 MNHNS and CDR2 SASEGT. Using immunoSEQ multiplex PCR, the repertoire was profiled, and TCRdb retains in-frame clones only, with some absent. The sample carries more than 85,000 clones, about 89% recorded once. The receptor was derived from an adult in good health. The V gene is TRBV6-1, the J gene TRBJ2-1, with D possibly called TRBD1 or TRBD2 (5 bases each). The sequences come from peripheral blood, collected on day 0 of AZD1222 vaccination. CDR3 sequence: CASSEGGFMFYNEQFF. The CDR3, as DNA: TGTGCCAGCAGTGAAGGGGGGTTTATGTTCTACAATGAGCAGTTCTTC.